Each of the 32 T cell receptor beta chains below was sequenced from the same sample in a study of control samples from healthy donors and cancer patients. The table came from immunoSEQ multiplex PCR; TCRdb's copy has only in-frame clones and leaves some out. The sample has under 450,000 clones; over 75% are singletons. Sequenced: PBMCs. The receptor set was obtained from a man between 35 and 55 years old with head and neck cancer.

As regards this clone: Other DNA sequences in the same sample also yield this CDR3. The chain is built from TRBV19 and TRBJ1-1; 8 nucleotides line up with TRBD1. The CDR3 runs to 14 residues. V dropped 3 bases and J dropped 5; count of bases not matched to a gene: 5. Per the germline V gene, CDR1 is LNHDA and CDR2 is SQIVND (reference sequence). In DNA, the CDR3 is TGTGCCAGTAGTATCCAGGGGGCGGGGACTGAAGCTTTCTTT. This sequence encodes CASSIQGAGTEAFF.

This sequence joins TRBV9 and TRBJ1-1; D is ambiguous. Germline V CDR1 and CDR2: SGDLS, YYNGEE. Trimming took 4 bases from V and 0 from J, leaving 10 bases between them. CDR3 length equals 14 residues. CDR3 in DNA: TGTGCCAGCAGCTTTTCCGTCATGAACACTGAAGCTTTCTTT. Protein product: CASSFSVMNTEAFF.

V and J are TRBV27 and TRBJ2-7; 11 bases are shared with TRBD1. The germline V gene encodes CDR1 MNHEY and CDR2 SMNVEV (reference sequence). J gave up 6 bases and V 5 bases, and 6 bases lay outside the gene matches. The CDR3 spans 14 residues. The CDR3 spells CASSLRTGGSEQYF. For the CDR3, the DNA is TGTGCCAGCAGTCTAAGGACAGGGGGCTCCGAGCAGTACTTC.

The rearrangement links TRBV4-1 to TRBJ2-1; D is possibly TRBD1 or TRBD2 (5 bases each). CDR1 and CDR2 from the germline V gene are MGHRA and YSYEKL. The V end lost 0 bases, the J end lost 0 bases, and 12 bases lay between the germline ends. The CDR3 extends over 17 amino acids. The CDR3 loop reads CASSQDPPGSSYNEQFF. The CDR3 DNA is TGCGCCAGCAGCCAAGATCCTCCAGGGAGCTCCTACAATGAGCAGTTCTTC.

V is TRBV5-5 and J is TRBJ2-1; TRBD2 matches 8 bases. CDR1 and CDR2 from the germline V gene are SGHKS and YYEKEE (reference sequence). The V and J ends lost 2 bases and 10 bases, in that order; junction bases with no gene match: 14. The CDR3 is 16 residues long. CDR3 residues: CASSFSWLAGGNEQFF. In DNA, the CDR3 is TGTGCCAGCAGCTTTTCGTGGCTAGCGGGCGGAAACGAGCAGTTCTTC.

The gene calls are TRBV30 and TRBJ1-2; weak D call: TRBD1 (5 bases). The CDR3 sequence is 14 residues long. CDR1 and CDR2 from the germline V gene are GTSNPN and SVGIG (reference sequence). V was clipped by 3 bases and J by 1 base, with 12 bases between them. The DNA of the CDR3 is TGTGCCTGGAGCCGGGGCACGGATAACTATGGCTACACCTTC. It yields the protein CAWSRGTDNYGYTF. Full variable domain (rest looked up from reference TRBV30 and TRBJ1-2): SQTIHQWPATLVQPVGSPLSLECTVEGTSNPNLYWYRQAAGRGLQLLFYSVGIGQISSEVPQNLSASRPQDRQFILSSKKLLLSDSGFYLCAWSRGTDNYGYTFGSGTRLTVV.

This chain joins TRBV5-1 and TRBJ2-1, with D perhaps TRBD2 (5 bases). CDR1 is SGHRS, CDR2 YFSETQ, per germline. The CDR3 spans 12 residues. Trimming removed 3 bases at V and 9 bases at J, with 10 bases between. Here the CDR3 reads CASSSTRTEQFF. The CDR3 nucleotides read TGCGCCAGCAGCTCAACTAGGACTGAGCAGTTCTTC.

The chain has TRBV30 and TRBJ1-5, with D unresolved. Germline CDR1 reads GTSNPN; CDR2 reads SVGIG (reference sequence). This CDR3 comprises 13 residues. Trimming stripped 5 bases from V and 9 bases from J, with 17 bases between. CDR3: CAWGSGRTAPQHF. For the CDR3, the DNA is TGTGCCTGGGGCTCCGGAAGAACGGCGCCCCAGCATTTT.

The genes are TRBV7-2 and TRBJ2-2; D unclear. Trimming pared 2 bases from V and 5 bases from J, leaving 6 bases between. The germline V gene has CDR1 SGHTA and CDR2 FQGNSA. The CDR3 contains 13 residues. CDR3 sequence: CASSLTRTGELFF. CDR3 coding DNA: TGTGCCAGCAGCTTAACGCGGACCGGGGAGCTGTTTTTT.

The CDR3 bases are TGTGCCAGCAGCTTATATAGGAAGAACGAGCAGTACTTC. Translating it yields CASSLYRKNEQYF. The rearrangement joins TRBV7-2 to TRBJ2-7; D is unresolved. The CDR3 has 13 amino acids. CDR1 is SGHTA, CDR2 FQGNSA, per germline. V was trimmed by 2 bases and J by 5 bases, leaving 10 bases between them.

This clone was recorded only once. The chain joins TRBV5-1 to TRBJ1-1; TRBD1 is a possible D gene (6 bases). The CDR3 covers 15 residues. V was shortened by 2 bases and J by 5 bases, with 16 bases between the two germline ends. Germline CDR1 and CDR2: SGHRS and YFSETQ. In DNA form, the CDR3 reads TGCGCCAGCAGCTTCAAAAGCGGGGGCGAAACTGAAGCTTTCTTT. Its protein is CASSFKSGGETEAFF.

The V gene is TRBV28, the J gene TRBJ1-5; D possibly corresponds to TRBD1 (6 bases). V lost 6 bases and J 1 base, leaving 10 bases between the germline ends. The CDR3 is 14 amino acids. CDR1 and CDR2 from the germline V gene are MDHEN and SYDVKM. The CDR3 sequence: CASSPGHSNQPQHF. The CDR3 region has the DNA TGTGCCAGCAGCCCGGGACACAGCAATCAGCCCCAGCATTTT.

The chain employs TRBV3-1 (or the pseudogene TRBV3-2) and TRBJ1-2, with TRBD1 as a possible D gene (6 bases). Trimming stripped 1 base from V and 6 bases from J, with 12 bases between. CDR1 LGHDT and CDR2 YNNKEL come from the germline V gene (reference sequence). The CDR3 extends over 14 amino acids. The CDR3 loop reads CASSQVTQGHGYTF. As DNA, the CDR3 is TGTGCCAGCAGCCAAGTAACTCAGGGGCATGGCTACACCTTC.

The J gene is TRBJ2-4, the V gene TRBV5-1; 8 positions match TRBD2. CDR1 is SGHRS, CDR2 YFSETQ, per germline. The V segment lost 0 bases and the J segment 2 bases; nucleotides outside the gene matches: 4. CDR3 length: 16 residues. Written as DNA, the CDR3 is TGCGCCAGCAGCTTGGAGGTAGCGGGGTCCAAAAACATTCAGTACTTC. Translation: CASSLEVAGSKNIQYF.

Here the CDR3 reads CSVAVGGVPNTEAFF. CDR3 in DNA: TGCAGCGTTGCCGTAGGGGGGGTTCCGAACACTGAAGCTTTCTTT. V usage is TRBV29-1 and J usage is TRBJ1-1, with D maybe TRBD1 (6 bases). The CDR3 is 15 amino acids. V was clipped by 4 bases and J by 1 base, with 16 bases between them. Per the germline V gene, CDR1 is SQVTM and CDR2 is ANQGSEA.

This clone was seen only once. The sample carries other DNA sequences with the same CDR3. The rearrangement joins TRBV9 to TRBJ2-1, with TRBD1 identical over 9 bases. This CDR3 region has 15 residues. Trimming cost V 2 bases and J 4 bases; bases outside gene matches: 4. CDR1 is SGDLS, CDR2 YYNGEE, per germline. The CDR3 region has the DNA TGTGCCAGCAGCGTCGACAGGGGGGCTTACAATGAGCAGTTCTTC. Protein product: CASSVDRGAYNEQFF.

This chain's CDR3 is CASSSTGQGAYEQYF. CDR3 bases: TGTGCCAGCAGCAGCACGGGACAGGGGGCCTACGAGCAGTACTTC. The chain couples TRBV11-3 to TRBJ2-7; 11 nucleotides agree with TRBD1. This CDR3 is 15 amino acids long. Germline CDR1 reads SGHNT; CDR2 reads YENEEA. V lost 5 bases and J lost 2; bases outside the gene matches: 5.

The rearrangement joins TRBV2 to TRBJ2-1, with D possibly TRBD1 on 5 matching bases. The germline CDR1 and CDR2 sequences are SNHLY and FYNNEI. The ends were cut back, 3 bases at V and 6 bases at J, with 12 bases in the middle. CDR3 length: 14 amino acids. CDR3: CASSEFKGFNEQFF. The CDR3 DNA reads TGTGCCAGCAGTGAGTTTAAGGGGTTCAATGAGCAGTTCTTC.

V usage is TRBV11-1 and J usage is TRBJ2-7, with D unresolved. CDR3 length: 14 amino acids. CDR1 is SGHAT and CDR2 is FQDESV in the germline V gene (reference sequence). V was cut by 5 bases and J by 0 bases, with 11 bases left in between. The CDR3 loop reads CASSQDMGSYEQYF. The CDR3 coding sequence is TGTGCCAGCAGCCAAGACATGGGCTCCTACGAGCAGTACTTC.

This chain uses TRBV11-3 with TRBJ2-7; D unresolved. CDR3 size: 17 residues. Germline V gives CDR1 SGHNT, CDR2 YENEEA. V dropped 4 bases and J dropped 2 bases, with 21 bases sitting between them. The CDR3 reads CASSSFWVPLRPYEQYF. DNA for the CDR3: TGTGCCAGCAGCTCTTTTTGGGTCCCCCTAAGACCCTACGAGCAGTACTTC.

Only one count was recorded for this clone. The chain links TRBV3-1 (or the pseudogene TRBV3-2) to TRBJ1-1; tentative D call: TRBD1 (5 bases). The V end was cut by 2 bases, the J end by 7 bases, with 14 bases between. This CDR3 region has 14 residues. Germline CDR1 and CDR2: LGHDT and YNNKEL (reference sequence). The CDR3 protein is CASSQSRGPIEAFF. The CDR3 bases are TGTGCCAGCAGCCAATCTAGGGGTCCTATTGAAGCTTTCTTT.

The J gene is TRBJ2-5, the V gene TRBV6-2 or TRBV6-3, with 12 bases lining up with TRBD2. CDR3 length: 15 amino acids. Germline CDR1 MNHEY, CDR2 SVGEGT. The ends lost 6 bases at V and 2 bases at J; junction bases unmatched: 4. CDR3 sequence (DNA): TGTGCCAGCAGCTCCCTAGCGGGGGGGCAAGAGACCCAGTACTTC. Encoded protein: CASSSLAGGQETQYF.

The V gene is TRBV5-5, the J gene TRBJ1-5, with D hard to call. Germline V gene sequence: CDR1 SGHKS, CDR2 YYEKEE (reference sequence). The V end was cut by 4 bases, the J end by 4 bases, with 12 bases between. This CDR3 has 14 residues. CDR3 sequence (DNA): TGTGCCAGCAGCCCCGGACTTTTGAATCAGCCCCAGCATTTT. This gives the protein CASSPGLLNQPQHF.

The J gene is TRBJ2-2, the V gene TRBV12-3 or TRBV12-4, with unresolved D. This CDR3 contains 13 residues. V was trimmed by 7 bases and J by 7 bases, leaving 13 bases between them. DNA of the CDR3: TGTGCCAGCACCTTAGGTTTAGTCGGGGAGCTGTTTTTT. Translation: CASTLGLVGELFF.

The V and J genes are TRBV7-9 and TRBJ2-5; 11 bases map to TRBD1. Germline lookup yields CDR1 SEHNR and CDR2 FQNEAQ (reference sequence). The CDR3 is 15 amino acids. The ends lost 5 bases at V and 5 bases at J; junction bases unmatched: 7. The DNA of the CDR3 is TGTGCCAGCAGCGGCCGGGACAGGGGGGGGGAGACCCAGTACTTC. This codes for CASSGRDRGGETQYF.

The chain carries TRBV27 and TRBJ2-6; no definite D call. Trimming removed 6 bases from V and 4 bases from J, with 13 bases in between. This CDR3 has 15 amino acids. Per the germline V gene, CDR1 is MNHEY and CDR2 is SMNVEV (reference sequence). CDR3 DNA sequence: TGTGCCAGCAGCCTAGACCTCCGGGGGGCCAACGTCCTGACTTTC. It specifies CASSLDLRGANVLTF.

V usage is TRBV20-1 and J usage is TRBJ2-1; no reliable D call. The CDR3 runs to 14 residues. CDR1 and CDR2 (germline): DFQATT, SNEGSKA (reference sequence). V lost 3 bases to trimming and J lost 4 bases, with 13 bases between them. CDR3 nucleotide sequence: TGCAGTGCTAGTCCCCAGACTCCTTACAATGAGCAGTTCTTC. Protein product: CSASPQTPYNEQFF.

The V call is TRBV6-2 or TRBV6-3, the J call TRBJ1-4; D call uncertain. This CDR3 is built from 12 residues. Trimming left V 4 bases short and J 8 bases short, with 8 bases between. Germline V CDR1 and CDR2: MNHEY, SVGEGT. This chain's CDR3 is CASSSTDEKLFF. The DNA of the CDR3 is TGTGCCAGCAGTTCAACGGACGAAAAACTGTTTTTT.

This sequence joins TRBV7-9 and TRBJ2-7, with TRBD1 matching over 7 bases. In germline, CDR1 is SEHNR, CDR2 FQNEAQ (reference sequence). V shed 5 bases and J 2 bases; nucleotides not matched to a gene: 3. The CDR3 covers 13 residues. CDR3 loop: CASSPTGTYEQYF. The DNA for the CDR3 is TGTGCCAGCAGCCCGACAGGGACCTACGAGCAGTACTTC.

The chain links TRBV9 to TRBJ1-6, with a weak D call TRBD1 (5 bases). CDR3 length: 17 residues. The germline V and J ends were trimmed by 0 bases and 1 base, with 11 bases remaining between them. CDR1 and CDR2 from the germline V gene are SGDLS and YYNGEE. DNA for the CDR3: TGTGCCAGCAGCGTAGAGGTCCGGGGGTCCTATAATTCACCCCTCCACTTT. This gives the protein CASSVEVRGSYNSPLHF.

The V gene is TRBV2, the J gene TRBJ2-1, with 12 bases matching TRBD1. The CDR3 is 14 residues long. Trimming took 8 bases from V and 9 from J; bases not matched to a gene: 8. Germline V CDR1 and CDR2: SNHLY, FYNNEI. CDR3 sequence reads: CASSGTGGYGEQFF. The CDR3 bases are TGTGCCAGCTCCGGGACAGGGGGCTACGGTGAGCAGTTCTTC.

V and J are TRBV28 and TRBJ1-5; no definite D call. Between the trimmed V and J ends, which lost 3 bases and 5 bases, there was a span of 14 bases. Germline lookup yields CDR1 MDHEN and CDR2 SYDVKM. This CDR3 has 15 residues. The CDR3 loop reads CASSFGVTGDQPQHF. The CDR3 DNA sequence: TGTGCCAGCAGTTTTGGGGTAACCGGCGATCAGCCCCAGCATTTT.